This is a list of T cell receptor beta chains from one sample in a study of CD8 T cell repertoires and HIV-1 epitope variants. The repertoire was sequenced with immunoSEQ multiplex PCR; TCRdb's copy has only in-frame clones and lacks some. This table holds some 5,600 clones, about 71% found once. Antigens of these TCRs are unknown. Sequencing was carried out using cultured CD8+ T cells derived from PBMCs. Receptors were obtained from a male donor with HIV. Each CDR3 is given with its conserved first and last residue. D genes are given only for firm matches. Clone size is shown for a subset of rows, as once, few, many or a class of expanded clone.

>.|TRBJ1-4|TRBD1|TRBV5-1|14
CASSLEQGNEKLFF
TGCGCCAGCAGCTTGGAACAGGGGAATGAAAAACTGTTTTTT
>.|TRBJ1-2|TRBD1|TRBV19|13
CASRDSFNYGYTF
TGTGCCAGCCGGGACAGTTTTAACTATGGCTACACCTTC
>.|TRBJ2-1|.|TRBV15|13
CATSTIQAYEQFF
TGTGCCACCAGCACTATACAGGCTTATGAGCAGTTCTTC
>.|TRBJ2-2|TRBD1|TRBV29-1|16
CSASSPTGGRTGELFF
TGCAGCGCTAGCTCTCCTACAGGGGGTCGCACCGGGGAGCTGTTTTTT
>.|TRBJ2-5|TRBD1|TRBV7-9|18
CASSFPSPGTGARETQYF
TGTGCCAGCAGCTTTCCCTCCCCCGGGACAGGGGCGAGGGAGACCCAGTACTTC
>.|TRBJ2-2|TRBD1|TRBV4-3|15
CASSPRTGITGELFF
TGCGCCAGCAGCCCCCGGACAGGCATCACCGGGGAGCTGTTTTTT
>.|TRBJ2-1|.|TRBV7-9|13
CASSHGTENEQFF
TGTGCCAGCAGCCACGGGACTGAGAATGAGCAGTTCTTC
>.|TRBJ2-1|.|TRBV5-6|16
CASSPPRALTYNEQFF
TGTGCCAGCAGCCCTCCGAGAGCGCTTACCTACAATGAGCAGTTCTTC
>.|TRBJ2-3|.|TRBV7-9|14
CASSSSDEVDTQYF
TGTGCCAGCAGCTCGTCGGATGAGGTAGATACGCAGTATTTT
>.|TRBJ2-5|.|TRBV10-3|13
CAISGVDQETQYF
TGTGCCATCAGCGGAGTAGACCAAGAGACCCAGTACTTC
>.|TRBJ2-2|.|TRBV2|11
CASDQGGELFF
TGTGCCAGCGACCAAGGCGGGGAGCTGTTTTTT
>.|TRBJ2-5|TRBD2|TRBV11-2|15
CASSSLAGEGETQYF
TGTGCCAGCAGCTCCCTAGCGGGGGAAGGGGAGACCCAGTACTTC
>.|TRBJ2-1|TRBD2|TRBV19|13
CASSAGGGYEQFF
TGTGCCAGTAGTGCGGGGGGCGGGTATGAGCAGTTCTTC
>.|TRBJ1-1|.|TRBV6-5|14
CASTPTGPGTEAFF
TGTGCCAGCACTCCGACAGGCCCGGGGACTGAAGCTTTCTTT
>few|TRBJ1-1|.|TRBV5-5|13
CASREDLNTEAFF
TGTGCCAGCAGAGAAGACTTGAACACTGAAGCTTTCTTT
>few|TRBJ2-7|.|TRBV6-1|13
CASSDILSYEQYF
TGTGCCAGCAGTGACATTCTCTCCTACGAGCAGTACTTC